The rows below give T cell receptor beta chains drawn from one sample of a study of identical twins' blood T cells. MiXCR, run by TCRdb on the 5' RACE reads, gives a single entry per CDR3 protein. The repertoire holds 300,000 to 400,000 distinct CDR3 sequences, with about 28% as singletons. Sample: PBMCs. The source is a woman aged 18 to 55 in good health. CDR3s leave out the opening cysteine and the closing phenylalanine or tryptophan. Fields, in order: clone size, V gene, CDR3 protein. Not every row has a clone size; where given, it reads once, few, many or a size class.

.	TRBV10-3	AISESLAASTDTQY
many	TRBV5-6	ASSLSSLGELF
.	TRBV6-6	ASSYRGAGSTNEKLF
many	TRBV3-1	ASSQDRSGAEQF
few	TRBV6-1	ASTTFSGTGNSMNTEAF
many	TRBV29-1	SVEDRSRWNEQY
.	TRBV11-2	ASSSDLQETQY
.	TRBV6-5	ASSYLLAGRIDTQY
many	TRBV6-5	ASSYYRLNTEAF
.	TRBV12-3/TRBV12-4	ASGFAPGEAF
.	TRBV12-3/TRBV12-4	ASTPKQEYGYT
.	TRBV6-5	ASSYSIGGLVEDTQY
many	TRBV20-1	SARTGHQPQH
many	TRBV3-1	ASSQGADTEAF
.	TRBV20-1	SAVGSEQF
.	TRBV5-1	ASSLWRGGRTGELF
few	TRBV6-1	ASRRTQDYGYT
.	TRBV20-1	SAEPSGAAEDTQY
.	TRBV5-1	ASSLDPDGEQF
many	TRBV3-1	ASSPQTGGTEAF
few	TRBV7-2	ASSSNRGGYGYT
once	TRBV15	ATSRAPQDSYFSGNTIY
.	TRBV6-2/TRBV6-3	ASSYLLATLMVNTGDLF
few	TRBV4-3	ASSHAGTPTEAF
many	TRBV5-4	ASPSPKDTDSPSNQPQH
.	TRBV29-1	SVEEDVFQNTEAF
.	TRBV7-2	ASSSSGSWDGELF
many	TRBV5-1	ASRRQDHTGELF
.	TRBV12-3/TRBV12-4	ASSFLPRNTGELF
few	TRBV6-2/TRBV6-3	ASSYERPRQF
few	TRBV30	AWSRSNYGYT
few	TRBV9	ASSVTTGLNVNTIY
.	TRBV7-9	ASSRLAGNQETQY
.	TRBV12-3/TRBV12-4	ASSPRTSGPYEQY
few	TRBV7-2	ASSLAQGLAVQGYT
.	TRBV2	ASRGQGVPEAF
.	TRBV7-2	ASGWTTSGTGELF
.	TRBV4-2	ASSQVQGAGNEQF
.	TRBV19	ASSGTGGFNYGYT
.	TRBV5-1	ASSSGNYEQY
few	TRBV20-1	SARKDTFYGYT